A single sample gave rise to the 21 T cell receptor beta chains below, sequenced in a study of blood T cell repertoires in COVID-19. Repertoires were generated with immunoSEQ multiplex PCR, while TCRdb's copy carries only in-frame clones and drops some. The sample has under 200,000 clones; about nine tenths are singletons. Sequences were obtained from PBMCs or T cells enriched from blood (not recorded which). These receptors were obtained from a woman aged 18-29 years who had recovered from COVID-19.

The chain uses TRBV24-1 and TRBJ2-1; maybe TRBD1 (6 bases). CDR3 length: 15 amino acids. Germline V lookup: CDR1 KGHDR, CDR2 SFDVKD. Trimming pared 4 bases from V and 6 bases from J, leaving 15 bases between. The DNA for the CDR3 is TGTGCCACCAGTGACGGCAGGGGCCTCTCCAATGAGCAGTTCTTC. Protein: CATSDGRGLSNEQFF.

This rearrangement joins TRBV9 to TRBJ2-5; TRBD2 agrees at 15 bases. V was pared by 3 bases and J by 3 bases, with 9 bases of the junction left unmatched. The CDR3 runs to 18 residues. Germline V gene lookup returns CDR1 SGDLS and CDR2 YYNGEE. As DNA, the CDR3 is TGTGCCAGCAGCGACGGACTAGCGGGAGGGAGTGATGAAGAGACCCAGTACTTC. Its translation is CASSDGLAGGSDEETQYF.

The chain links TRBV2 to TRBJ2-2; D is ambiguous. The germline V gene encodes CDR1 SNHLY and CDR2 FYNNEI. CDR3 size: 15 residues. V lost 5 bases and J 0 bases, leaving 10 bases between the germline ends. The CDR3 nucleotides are TGTGCCAGCAGTTTTAACTCCCCGAACACCGGGGAGCTGTTTTTT. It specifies CASSFNSPNTGELFF.

CDR3 sequence (DNA): TGTGCCAGCACCCGGGACACTGAAGCTTTCTTT. As protein: CASTRDTEAFF. The chain links TRBV6-5 to TRBJ1-1, with D unresolved. Germline V gene sequence: CDR1 MNHEY, CDR2 SVGAGI. The CDR3 has 11 amino acids. V was clipped by 7 bases and J by 3 bases, with 6 bases between them.

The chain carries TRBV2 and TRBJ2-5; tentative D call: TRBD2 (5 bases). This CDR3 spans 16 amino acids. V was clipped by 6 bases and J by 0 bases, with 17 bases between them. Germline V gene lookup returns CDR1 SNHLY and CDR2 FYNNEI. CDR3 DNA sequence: TGTGCCAGCAGGACTAAACCTTCATGGGACCAAGAGACCCAGTACTTC. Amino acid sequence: CASRTKPSWDQETQYF.

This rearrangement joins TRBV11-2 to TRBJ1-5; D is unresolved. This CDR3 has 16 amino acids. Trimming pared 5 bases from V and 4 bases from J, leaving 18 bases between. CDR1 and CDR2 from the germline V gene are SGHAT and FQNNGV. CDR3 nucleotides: TGTGCCAGCAGCCCCGAGGGCGGATTCGGGAATCAGCCCCAGCATTTT. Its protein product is CASSPEGGFGNQPQHF.

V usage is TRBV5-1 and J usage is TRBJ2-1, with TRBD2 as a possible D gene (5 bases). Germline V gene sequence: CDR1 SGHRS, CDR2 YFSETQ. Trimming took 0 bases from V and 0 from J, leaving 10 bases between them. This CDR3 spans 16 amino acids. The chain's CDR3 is CASSLVAGGSYNEQFF. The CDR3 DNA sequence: TGCGCCAGCAGCTTGGTCGCGGGTGGCTCCTACAATGAGCAGTTCTTC.

The chain's CDR3 is CASSGLAGGGQFF. CDR3 DNA: TGTGCCAGCAGCGGACTAGCGGGAGGGGGGCAGTTCTTC. The chain links TRBV5-4 to TRBJ2-1, with 15 bases lining up with TRBD2. This CDR3 has 13 amino acids. V was pared by 4 bases and J by 12 bases, with 2 bases of the junction left unmatched. Germline values: CDR1 SGHNT, CDR2 YYREEE (reference sequence).

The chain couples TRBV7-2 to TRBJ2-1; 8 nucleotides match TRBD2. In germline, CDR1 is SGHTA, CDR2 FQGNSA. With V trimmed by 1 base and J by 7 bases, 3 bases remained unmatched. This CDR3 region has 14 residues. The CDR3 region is CASSLGGLGNEQFF. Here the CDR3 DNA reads TGTGCCAGCAGCTTAGGGGGACTAGGTAATGAGCAGTTCTTC.

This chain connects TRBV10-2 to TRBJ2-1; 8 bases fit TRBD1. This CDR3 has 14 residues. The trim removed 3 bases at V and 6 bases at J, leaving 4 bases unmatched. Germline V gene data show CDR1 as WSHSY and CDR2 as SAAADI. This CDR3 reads CASSDVTGVNEQFF. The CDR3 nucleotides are TGCGCCAGCAGTGATGTGACAGGGGTCAATGAGCAGTTCTTC.

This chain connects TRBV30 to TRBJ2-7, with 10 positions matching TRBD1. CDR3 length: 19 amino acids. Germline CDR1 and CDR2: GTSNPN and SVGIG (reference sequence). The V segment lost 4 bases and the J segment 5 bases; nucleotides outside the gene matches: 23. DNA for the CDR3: TGTGCCTGGACTCGCCGGGACAGGGGACTGGGACCCCAAACCCACGAGCAGTACTTC. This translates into CAWTRRDRGLGPQTHEQYF.

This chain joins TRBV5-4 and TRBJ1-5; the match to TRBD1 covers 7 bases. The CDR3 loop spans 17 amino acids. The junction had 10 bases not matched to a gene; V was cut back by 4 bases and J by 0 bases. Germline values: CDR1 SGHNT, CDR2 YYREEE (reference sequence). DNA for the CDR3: TGTGCCAGCAGCCGCGGACAGGTGCGTGATAGCAATCAGCCCCAGCATTTT. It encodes CASSRGQVRDSNQPQHF.

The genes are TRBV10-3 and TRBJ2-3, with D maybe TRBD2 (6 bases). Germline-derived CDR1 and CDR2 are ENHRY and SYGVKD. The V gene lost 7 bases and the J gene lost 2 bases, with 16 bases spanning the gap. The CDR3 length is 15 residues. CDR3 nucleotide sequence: TGTGCCATCAAGGGTCCTCCGGGGGACACAGATACGCAGTATTTT. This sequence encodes CAIKGPPGDTDTQYF.

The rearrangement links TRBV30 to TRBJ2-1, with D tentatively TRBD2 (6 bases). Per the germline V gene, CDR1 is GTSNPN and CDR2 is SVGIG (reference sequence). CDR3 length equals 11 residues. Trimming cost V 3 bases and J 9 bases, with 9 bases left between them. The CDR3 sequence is CAWRGTGEQFF. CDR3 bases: TGTGCCTGGAGGGGGACTGGTGAGCAGTTCTTC.

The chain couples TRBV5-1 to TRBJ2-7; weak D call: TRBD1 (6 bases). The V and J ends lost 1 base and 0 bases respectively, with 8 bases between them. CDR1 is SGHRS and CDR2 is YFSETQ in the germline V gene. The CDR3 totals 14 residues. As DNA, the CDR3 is TGCGCCAGCAGCTTGCCAGGGGCCTCCTACGAGCAGTACTTC. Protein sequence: CASSLPGASYEQYF.

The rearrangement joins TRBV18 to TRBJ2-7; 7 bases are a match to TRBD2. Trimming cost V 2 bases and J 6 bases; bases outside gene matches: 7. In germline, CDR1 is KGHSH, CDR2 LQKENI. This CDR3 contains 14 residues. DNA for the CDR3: TGTGCCAGCTCACCAGGACTAGATTTCGGCGAGCAGTACTTC. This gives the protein CASSPGLDFGEQYF.

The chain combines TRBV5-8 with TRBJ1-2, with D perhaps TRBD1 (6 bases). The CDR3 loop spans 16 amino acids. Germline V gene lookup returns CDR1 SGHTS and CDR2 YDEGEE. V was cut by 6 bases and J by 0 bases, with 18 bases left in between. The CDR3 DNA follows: TGTGCCAGCATCCGGGACACATTAAATCCTAACTATGGCTACACCTTC. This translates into CASIRDTLNPNYGYTF.

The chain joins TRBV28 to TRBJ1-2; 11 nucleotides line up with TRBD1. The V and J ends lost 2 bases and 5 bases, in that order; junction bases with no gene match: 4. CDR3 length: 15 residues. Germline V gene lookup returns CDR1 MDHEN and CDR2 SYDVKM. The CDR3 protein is CASSLEGTGGYGYTF. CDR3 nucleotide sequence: TGTGCCAGCAGTTTAGAAGGGACAGGGGGTTATGGCTACACCTTC.

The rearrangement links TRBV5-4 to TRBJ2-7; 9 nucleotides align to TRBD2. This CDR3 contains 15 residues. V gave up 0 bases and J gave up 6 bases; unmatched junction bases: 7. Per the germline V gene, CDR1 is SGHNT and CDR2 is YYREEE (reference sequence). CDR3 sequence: CASSLELAGSLEQYF. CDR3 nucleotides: TGTGCCAGCAGCTTGGAGCTAGCGGGATCGCTCGAGCAGTACTTC.

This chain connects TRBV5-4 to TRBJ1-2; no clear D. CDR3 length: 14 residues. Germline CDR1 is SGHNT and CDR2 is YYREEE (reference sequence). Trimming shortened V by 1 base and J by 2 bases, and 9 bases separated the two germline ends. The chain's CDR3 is CASSLPTTNYGYTF. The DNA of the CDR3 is TGTGCCAGCAGCTTGCCGACAACCAACTATGGCTACACCTTC.

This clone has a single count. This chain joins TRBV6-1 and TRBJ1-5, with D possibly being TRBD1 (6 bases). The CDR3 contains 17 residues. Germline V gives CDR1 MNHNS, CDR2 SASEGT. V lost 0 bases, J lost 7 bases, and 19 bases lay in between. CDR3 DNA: TGTGCCAGCAGTGAAGCGATTGAAGACAGGATAGGACAGCCCCAGCATTTT. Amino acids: CASSEAIEDRIGQPQHF.